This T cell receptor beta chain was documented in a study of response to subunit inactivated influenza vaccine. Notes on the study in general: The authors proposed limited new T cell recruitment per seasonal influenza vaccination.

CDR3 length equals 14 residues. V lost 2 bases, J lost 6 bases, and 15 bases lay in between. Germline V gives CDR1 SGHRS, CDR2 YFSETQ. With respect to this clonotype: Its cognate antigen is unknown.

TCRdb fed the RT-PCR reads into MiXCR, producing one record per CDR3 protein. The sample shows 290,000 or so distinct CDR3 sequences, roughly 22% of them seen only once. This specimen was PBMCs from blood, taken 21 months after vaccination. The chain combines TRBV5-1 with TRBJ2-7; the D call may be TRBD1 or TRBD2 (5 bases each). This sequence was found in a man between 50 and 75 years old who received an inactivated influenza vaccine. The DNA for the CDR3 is TGCGCCAGCAGCTTTAAGTTCTCCGGGGCCGAGCAGTACTTC. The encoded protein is CASSFKFSGAEQYF. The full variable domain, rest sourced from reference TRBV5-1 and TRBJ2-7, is KAGVTQTPRYLIKTRGQQVTLSCSPISGHRSVSWYQQTPGQGLQFLFEYFSETQRNKGNFPGRFSGRQFSNSRSEMNVSTLELGDSALYLCASSFKFSGAEQYFGPGTRLTVT.